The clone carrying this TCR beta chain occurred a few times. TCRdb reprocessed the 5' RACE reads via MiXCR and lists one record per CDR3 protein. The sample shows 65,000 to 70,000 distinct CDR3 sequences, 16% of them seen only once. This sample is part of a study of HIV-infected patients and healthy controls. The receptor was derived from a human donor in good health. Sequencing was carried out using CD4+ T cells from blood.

The CDR3 spells CASSLPKFGGYTF. The CDR3 DNA follows: TGTGCCAGCAGCTTACCTAAGTTTGGTGGCTACACCTTC. This chain uses TRBV7-9 with TRBJ1-2; D ambiguous. V was shortened by 2 bases and J by 7 bases, with 11 bases between the two germline ends. This CDR3 contains 13 residues. In germline, CDR1 is SEHNR, CDR2 FQNEAQ (reference sequence).